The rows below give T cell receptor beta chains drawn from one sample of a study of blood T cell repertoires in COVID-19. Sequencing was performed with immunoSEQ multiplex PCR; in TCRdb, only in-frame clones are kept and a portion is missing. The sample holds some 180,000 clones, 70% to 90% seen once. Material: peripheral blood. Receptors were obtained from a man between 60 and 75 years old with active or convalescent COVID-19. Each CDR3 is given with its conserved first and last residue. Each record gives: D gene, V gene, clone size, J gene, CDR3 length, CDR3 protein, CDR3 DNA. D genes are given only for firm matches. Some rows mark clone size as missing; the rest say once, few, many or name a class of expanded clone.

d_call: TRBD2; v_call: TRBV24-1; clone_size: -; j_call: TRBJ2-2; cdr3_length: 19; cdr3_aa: CATSDSPVGLALNTGELFF; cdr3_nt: TGTGCCACCAGTGATTCCCCCGTAGGACTAGCTCTAAACACCGGGGAGCTGTTTTTT
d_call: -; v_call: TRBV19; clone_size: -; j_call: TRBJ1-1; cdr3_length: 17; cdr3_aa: CASSIRGGAWGYTEAFF; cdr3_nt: TGTGCCAGTAGTATAAGAGGGGGAGCTTGGGGATACACTGAAGCTTTCTTT
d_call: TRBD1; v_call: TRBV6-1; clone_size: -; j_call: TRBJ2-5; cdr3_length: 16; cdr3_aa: CASSGQSGQGRETQYF; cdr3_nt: TGTGCCAGCAGTGGACAATCAGGACAGGGGAGGGAGACCCAGTACTTC
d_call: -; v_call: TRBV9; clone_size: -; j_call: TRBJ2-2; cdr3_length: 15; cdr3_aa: CASSVDRVVVGELFF; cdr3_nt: TGTGCCAGCAGCGTAGACCGGGTGGTGGTCGGGGAGCTGTTTTTT
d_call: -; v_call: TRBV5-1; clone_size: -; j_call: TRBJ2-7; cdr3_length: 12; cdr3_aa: CASSRDSYEQYF; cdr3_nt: TGCGCCAGCAGTCGAGACAGTTACGAGCAGTACTTC
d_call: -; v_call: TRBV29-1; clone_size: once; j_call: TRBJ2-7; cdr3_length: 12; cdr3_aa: CSAIAAGYEQYF; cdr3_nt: TGCAGCGCCATCGCGGCAGGGTACGAGCAGTACTTC
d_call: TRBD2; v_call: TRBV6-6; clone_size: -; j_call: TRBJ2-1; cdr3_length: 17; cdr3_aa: CASSPSFFAGDHNEQFF; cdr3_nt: TGTGCCAGCAGTCCTTCGTTTTTCGCGGGGGACCACAATGAGCAGTTCTTC
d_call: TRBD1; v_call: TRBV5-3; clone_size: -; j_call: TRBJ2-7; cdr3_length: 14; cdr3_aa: CARSLRRGRYEQYF; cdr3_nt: TGTGCCAGAAGCTTGCGCAGGGGGAGATACGAGCAGTACTTC
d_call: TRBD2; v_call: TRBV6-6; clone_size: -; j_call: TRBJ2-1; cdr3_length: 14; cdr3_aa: CASSSGSTYNEQFF; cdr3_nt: TGTGCCAGCTCTAGCGGGTCCACCTACAATGAGCAGTTCTTC
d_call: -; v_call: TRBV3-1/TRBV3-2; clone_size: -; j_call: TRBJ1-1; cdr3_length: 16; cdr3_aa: CASSQTRDWGRTEAFF; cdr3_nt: TGTGCCAGCAGCCAAACCCGGGATTGGGGGCGGACTGAAGCTTTCTTT
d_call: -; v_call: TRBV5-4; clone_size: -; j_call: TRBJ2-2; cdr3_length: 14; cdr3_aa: CASSPAGNTGELFF; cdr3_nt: TGTGCCAGCAGCCCTGCGGGGAACACCGGGGAGCTGTTTTTT
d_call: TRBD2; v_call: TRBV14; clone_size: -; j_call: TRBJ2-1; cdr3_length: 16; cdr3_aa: CASSQPGGSSYNEQFF; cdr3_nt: TGTGCCAGCAGCCAACCGGGAGGGAGCTCCTACAATGAGCAGTTCTTC
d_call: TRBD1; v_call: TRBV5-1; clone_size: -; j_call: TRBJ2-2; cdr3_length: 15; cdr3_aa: CASSITGANTGELFF; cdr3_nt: TGCGCCAGCAGCATCACAGGGGCCAACACCGGGGAGCTGTTTTTT
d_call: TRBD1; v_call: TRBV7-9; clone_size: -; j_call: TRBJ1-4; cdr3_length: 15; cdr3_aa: CASSLSQGANEKLFF; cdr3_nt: TGTGCCAGCAGCTTATCTCAGGGGGCTAATGAAAAACTGTTTTTT
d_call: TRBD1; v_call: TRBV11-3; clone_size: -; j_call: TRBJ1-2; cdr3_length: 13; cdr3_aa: CASSLAGGYGYTF; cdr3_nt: TGTGCCAGCAGCTTAGCAGGGGGATATGGCTACACCTTC
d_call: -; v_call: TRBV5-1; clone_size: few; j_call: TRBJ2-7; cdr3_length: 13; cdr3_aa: CASSGDYLPEQYF; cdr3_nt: TGCGCCAGCAGCGGAGACTATCTGCCCGAGCAGTACTTC
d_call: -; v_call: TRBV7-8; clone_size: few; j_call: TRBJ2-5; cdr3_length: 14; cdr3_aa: CASSLNLGGETQYF; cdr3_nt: TGTGCCAGCAGCCTGAACTTGGGGGGAGAGACCCAGTACTTC
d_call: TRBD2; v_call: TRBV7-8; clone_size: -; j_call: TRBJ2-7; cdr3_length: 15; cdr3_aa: CASKNTGTSIYEQYF; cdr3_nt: TGTGCCAGCAAAAATACCGGGACTAGCATCTACGAGCAGTACTTC
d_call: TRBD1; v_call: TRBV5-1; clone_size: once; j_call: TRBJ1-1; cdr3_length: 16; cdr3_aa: CASSRSTGEMNTEAFF; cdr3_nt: TGCGCCAGCAGCAGGTCGACAGGGGAGATGAACACTGAAGCTTTCTTT
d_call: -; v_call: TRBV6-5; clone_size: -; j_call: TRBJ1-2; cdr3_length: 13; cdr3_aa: CASSYRANYGYTF; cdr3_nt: TGTGCCAGCAGTTACCGAGCTAACTATGGCTACACCTTC
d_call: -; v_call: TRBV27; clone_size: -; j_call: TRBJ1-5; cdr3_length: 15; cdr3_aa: CASSLMAGVNQPQHF; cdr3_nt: TGTGCCAGCAGTTTAATGGCAGGGGTCAATCAGCCCCAGCATTTT
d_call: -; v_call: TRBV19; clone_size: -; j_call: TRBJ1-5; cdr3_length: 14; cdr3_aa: CASSVGGSNQPQHF; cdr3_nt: TGTGCCAGTAGTGTAGGCGGGAGCAATCAGCCCCAGCATTTT
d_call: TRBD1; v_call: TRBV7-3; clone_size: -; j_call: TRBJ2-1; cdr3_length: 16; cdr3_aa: CASSMTGGHSYNEQFF; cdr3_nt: TGTGCCAGCAGCATGACAGGGGGCCACTCCTACAATGAGCAGTTCTTC
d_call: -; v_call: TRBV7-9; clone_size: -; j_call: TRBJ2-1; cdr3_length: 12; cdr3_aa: CASSLAGGEQFF; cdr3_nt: TGTGCCAGCAGCCTCGCGGGTGGTGAGCAGTTCTTC
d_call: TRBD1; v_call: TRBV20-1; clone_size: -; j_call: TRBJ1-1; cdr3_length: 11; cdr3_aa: CSAKGQDAAFF; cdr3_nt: TGCAGTGCTAAAGGACAGGATGCAGCTTTCTTT
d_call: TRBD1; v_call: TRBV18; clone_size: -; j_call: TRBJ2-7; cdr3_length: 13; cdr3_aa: CASSRERTGEQYF; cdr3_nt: TGTGCCAGCTCACGAGAGAGGACAGGCGAGCAGTACTTC
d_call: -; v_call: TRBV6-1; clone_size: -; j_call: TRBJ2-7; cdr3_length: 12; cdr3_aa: CASSEAVYEQYF; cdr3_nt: TGTGCCAGCAGTGAAGCCGTTTACGAGCAGTACTTC
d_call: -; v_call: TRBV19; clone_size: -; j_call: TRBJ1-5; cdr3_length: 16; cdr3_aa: CASHLVGEGRNQPQHF; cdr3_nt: TGTGCCAGCCACCTCGTCGGGGAGGGACGCAATCAGCCCCAGCATTTT
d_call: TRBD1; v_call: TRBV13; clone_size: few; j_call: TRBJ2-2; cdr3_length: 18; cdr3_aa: CASSLIPGQGIGTGELFF; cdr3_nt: TGTGCCAGCAGCCTAATTCCGGGACAGGGGATTGGCACCGGGGAGCTGTTTTTT
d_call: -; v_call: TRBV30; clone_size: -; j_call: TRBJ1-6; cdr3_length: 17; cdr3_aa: CAWSLWTAGENNSPLHF; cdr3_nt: TGTGCCTGGAGTTTATGGACAGCTGGGGAAAATAATTCACCCCTCCACTTT
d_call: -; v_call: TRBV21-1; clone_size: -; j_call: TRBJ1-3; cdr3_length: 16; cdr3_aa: CASSKWGQGLGNTIYF; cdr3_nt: TGTGCCAGCAGCAAATGGGGACAGGGACTCGGAAACACCATATATTTT
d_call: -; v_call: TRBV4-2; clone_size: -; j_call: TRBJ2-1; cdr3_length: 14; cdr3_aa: CASSQDGKNNEQFF; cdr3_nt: TGTGCCAGCAGCCAAGACGGGAAGAACAATGAGCAGTTCTTC
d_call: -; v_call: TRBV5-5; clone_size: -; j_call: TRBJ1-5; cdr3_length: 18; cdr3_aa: CASSLAFGGTYSNQPQHF; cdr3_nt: TGTGCCAGCAGCTTGGCTTTTGGCGGAACTTATAGCAATCAGCCCCAGCATTTT
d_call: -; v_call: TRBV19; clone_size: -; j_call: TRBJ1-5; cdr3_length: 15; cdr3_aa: CASTLEGVVGQPQHF; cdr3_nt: TGTGCCAGTACCTTAGAGGGAGTAGTTGGACAGCCCCAGCATTTT
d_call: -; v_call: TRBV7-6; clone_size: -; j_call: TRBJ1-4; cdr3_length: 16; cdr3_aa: CASSLARRRQSEKLFF; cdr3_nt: TGTGCCAGCAGCTTAGCGCGACGTAGACAGAGTGAAAAACTGTTTTTT
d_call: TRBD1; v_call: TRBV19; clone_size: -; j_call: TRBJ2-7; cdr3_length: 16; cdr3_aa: CASSIVGGRSSYEQYF; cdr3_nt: TGTGCCAGTAGTATAGTAGGGGGCCGTAGCTCCTACGAGCAGTACTTC
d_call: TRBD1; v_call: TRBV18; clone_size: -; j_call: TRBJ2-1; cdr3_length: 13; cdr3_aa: CASSSDRGNEQFF; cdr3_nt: TGTGCCAGCTCATCGGACAGGGGTAATGAGCAGTTCTTC
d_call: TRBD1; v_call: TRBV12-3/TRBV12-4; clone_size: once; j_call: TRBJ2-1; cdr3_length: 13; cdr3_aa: CASSLGDSDEQFF; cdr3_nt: TGTGCCAGCAGTTTAGGGGACAGCGATGAGCAGTTCTTC
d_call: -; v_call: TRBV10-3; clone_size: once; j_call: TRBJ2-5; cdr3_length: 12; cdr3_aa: CAISAYQETQYF; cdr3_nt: TGTGCCATCAGTGCGTACCAAGAGACCCAGTACTTC
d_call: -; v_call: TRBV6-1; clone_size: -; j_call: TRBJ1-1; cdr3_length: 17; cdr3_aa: CASSEVGGRWMNTEAFF; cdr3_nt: TGTGCCAGCAGTGAAGTCGGGGGGCGGTGGATGAACACTGAAGCTTTCTTT
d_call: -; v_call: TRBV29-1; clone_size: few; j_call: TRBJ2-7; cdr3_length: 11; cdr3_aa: CSVLDSYEQYF; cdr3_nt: TGCAGCGTCCTCGACAGCTACGAGCAGTACTTC
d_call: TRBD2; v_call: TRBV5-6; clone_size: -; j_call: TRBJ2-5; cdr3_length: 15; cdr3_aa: CASSLGRGGTETQYF; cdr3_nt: TGTGCCAGCAGCTTGGGGCGGGGGGGGACAGAGACCCAGTACTTC
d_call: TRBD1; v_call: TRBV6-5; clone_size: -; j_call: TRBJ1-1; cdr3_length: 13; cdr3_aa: CASSKTGGTEAFF; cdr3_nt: TGTGCCAGCAGTAAGACAGGGGGGACTGAAGCTTTCTTT
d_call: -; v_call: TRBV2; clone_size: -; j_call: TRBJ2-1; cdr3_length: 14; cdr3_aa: CASSGAWVNQKQFF; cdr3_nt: TGTGCCAGCAGTGGGGCGTGGGTCAACCAGAAGCAGTTCTTC
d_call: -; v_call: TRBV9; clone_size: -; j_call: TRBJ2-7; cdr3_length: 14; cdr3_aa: CASSVGTTTYEQYF; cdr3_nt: TGTGCCAGCAGCGTCGGGACAACAACCTACGAGCAGTACTTC
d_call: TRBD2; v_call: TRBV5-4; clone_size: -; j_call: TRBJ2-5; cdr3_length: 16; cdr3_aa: CASSLAGSGVQETQYF; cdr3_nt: TGTGCCAGCAGCTTGGCGGGGAGCGGGGTCCAAGAGACCCAGTACTTC
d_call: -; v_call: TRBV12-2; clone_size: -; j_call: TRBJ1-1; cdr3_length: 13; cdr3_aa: CASRLCWGVEAFF; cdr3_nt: TGTGCAAGTCGCTTATGTTGGGGAGTTGAAGCTTTCTTT
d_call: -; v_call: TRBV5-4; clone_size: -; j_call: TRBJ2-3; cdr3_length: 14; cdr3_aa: CASSMGLSTDTQYF; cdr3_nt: TGTGCCAGCAGCATGGGACTGTCCACAGATACGCAGTATTTT
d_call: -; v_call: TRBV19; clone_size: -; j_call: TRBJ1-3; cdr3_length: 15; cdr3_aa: CASSIGAISGNTIYF; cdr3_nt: TGTGCCAGTAGTATAGGGGCTATCTCTGGAAACACCATATATTTT
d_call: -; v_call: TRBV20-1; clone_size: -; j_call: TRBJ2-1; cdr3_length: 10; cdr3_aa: CSGHYNEQFF; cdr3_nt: TGCAGTGGTCACTACAATGAGCAGTTCTTC